A selection of T cell receptor beta chains follows, all from one sample in a study of CD8+CD57+ T cells in acquired aplastic anemia. TCRdb used MiXCR to reprocess the reads, holding one entry per CDR3 protein. The sample consists of some 150,000 distinct CDR3 sequences, around 75% of them appearing once. Source material: sorted CD4+, CD8+, or CD8+CD57+ T cells (not recorded which) from PBMCs. These receptors all come from a human donor with aplastic anemia. Each CDR3 is given with its conserved first and last residue. The D gene is left open where the match is weak. Clone size appears in some rows only: once, few, many, or a class for an expanded clone.

v_gene: TRBV7-9
d_gene: .
abundance: .
j_gene: TRBJ2-1
CDR3nt: TGTGCCAGCAGCTTAGCGTGGAGGGATGAGCAGTTCTTC
CDR3aa: CASSLAWRDEQFF

v_gene: TRBV19
d_gene: .
abundance: .
j_gene: TRBJ1-1
CDR3nt: TGTGCCAGTAGTATTCCGGGCAGGACTGAAGCTTTCTTT
CDR3aa: CASSIPGRTEAFF

v_gene: TRBV2
d_gene: TRBD2
abundance: once
j_gene: TRBJ2-1
CDR3nt: TGTGCCAGTTGGGGAAGGACTAGCGGCTACAATGAGCAGTTCTTC
CDR3aa: CASWGRTSGYNEQFF

v_gene: TRBV7-9
d_gene: .
abundance: few
j_gene: TRBJ2-2
CDR3nt: TGTGCCAGCAGCTCAGGGGCCGGGGAGCTGTTTTTT
CDR3aa: CASSSGAGELFF

v_gene: TRBV2
d_gene: TRBD1
abundance: .
j_gene: TRBJ2-7
CDR3nt: TGTGCCAGCGGAGGGACGGGACAGGGATACGAGCAGTACTTC
CDR3aa: CASGGTGQGYEQYF

v_gene: TRBV6-4
d_gene: TRBD2
abundance: .
j_gene: TRBJ2-1
CDR3nt: TGTGCCAGCAGCCAGACTAGCGGGGGCAGATACAATGAGCAGTTCTTC
CDR3aa: CASSQTSGGRYNEQFF

v_gene: TRBV5-6
d_gene: TRBD2
abundance: .
j_gene: TRBJ2-1
CDR3nt: TGTGGCGATAGCGGGGGGCCCTACAATGAGCAGTTCTTC
CDR3aa: CGDSGGPYNEQFF

v_gene: TRBV29-1
d_gene: TRBD1
abundance: .
j_gene: TRBJ2-5
CDR3nt: TGCAGCGTTTTACAGGGGGCGCTAGAAGAGACCCAGTACTTC
CDR3aa: CSVLQGALEETQYF

v_gene: TRBV7-9
d_gene: .
abundance: few
j_gene: TRBJ1-4
CDR3nt: TGTGCCAGCAGCCCGGCACACCAAGGGAAGCAAAAACTGTTTTTT
CDR3aa: CASSPAHQGKQKLFF

v_gene: TRBV19
d_gene: .
abundance: .
j_gene: TRBJ2-7
CDR3nt: TGTGCCAGTAGCCCGGGGGCCAGATACGAGCAGTACTTC
CDR3aa: CASSPGARYEQYF

v_gene: TRBV20-1
d_gene: TRBD2
abundance: .
j_gene: TRBJ2-1
CDR3nt: TGCAGTTCACTAGCGGGGGGTGGAAATGAGCAGTTCTTC
CDR3aa: CSSLAGGGNEQFF

v_gene: TRBV6-6
d_gene: .
abundance: many
j_gene: TRBJ1-5
CDR3nt: TGTGCCAGCAGTTACTCGACCTCAGGGGGCAATCAGCCCCAGCATTTT
CDR3aa: CASSYSTSGGNQPQHF

v_gene: TRBV25-1
d_gene: .
abundance: .
j_gene: TRBJ2-5
CDR3nt: TGTGCCAGCAGCCTAGGGGGGAAAGGAGAGACCCAGTACTTC
CDR3aa: CASSLGGKGETQYF

v_gene: TRBV10-3
d_gene: .
abundance: .
j_gene: TRBJ1-2
CDR3nt: TGTGCCATCTTCATCCCGCACAGGGCCGGCTACACCTTC
CDR3aa: CAIFIPHRAGYTF

v_gene: TRBV20-1
d_gene: .
abundance: .
j_gene: TRBJ2-3
CDR3nt: TGCAGTGCTGGAAAAGAGGGAAGCACAGATACGCAGTATTTT
CDR3aa: CSAGKEGSTDTQYF

v_gene: TRBV15
d_gene: .
abundance: .
j_gene: TRBJ2-3
CDR3nt: TGTGCCACCAGCAGCGATAACAGGGGAGGTGGGCAGTATTTT
CDR3aa: CATSSDNRGGGQYF

v_gene: TRBV19
d_gene: TRBD2
abundance: .
j_gene: TRBJ2-1
CDR3nt: TGTGCCAGTAGTAGGGGACTAGCGGGAACGAACAATGAGCAGTTCTTC
CDR3aa: CASSRGLAGTNNEQFF

v_gene: TRBV2
d_gene: TRBD1
abundance: few
j_gene: TRBJ1-3
CDR3nt: TGTGCCAGCTGGGGCAGGGGGCGAGGAAACACCATATATTTT
CDR3aa: CASWGRGRGNTIYF

v_gene: TRBV19
d_gene: .
abundance: .
j_gene: TRBJ1-5
CDR3nt: TGTGCCAGTAGTATTAGCTGGAATCAGCCCCAGCATTTT
CDR3aa: CASSISWNQPQHF

v_gene: TRBV2
d_gene: .
abundance: .
j_gene: TRBJ1-1
CDR3nt: TGTGCCAGCAGTGAACGTAGACCTATGAACACTGAAGCTTTCTTT
CDR3aa: CASSERRPMNTEAFF

v_gene: TRBV7-3
d_gene: TRBD1
abundance: .
j_gene: TRBJ1-1
CDR3nt: TGTGCCAGCAGCAACGACCCGGGACAGCCTATTTCTGAAGCTTTCTTT
CDR3aa: CASSNDPGQPISEAFF

v_gene: TRBV29-1
d_gene: .
abundance: .
j_gene: TRBJ2-7
CDR3nt: TGCAGCGCGGGGGGGGGGCAGGGGGCGGAGGAGCAGTACTTC
CDR3aa: CSAGGGQGAEEQYF

v_gene: TRBV20-1
d_gene: .
abundance: .
j_gene: TRBJ1-2
CDR3nt: TGCAGTGCTACAGGGTACGATGGCTACACCTTC
CDR3aa: CSATGYDGYTF

v_gene: TRBV11-2
d_gene: TRBD1
abundance: .
j_gene: TRBJ2-1
CDR3nt: TGTGCCAGCAGCCCCCCCCCGGACAGGGTTCGGCCTGGGGGGCAGTTCTTC
CDR3aa: CASSPPPDRVRPGGQFF

v_gene: TRBV11-2
d_gene: TRBD1
abundance: .
j_gene: TRBJ1-4
CDR3nt: TGTGCCAGCAGCTTAGTGCAGGGGGCTAATGAGAAACTGTTTTTT
CDR3aa: CASSLVQGANEKLFF

v_gene: TRBV7-9
d_gene: .
abundance: once
j_gene: TRBJ1-2
CDR3nt: TGTGCCAGCGGCTTATACTATGGCTACACCTTC
CDR3aa: CASGLYYGYTF

v_gene: TRBV10-3
d_gene: .
abundance: once
j_gene: TRBJ1-2
CDR3nt: TGTGCCATCAGTCTTGGCAGGGAAGGTTACACCTTC
CDR3aa: CAISLGREGYTF

v_gene: TRBV7-6
d_gene: .
abundance: .
j_gene: TRBJ2-3
CDR3nt: TGTGCCAGCACCTCCATGTCCGGGTTGGCAGATACGCAGTATTTT
CDR3aa: CASTSMSGLADTQYF

v_gene: TRBV6-5
d_gene: TRBD1
abundance: .
j_gene: TRBJ2-7
CDR3nt: TGTGCCAGCAGTTCCGGGACAGGGGAGGTTCATGAGCAGTACTTC
CDR3aa: CASSSGTGEVHEQYF

v_gene: TRBV4-3
d_gene: .
abundance: .
j_gene: TRBJ2-7
CDR3nt: TGCGCCAGCAGCCCCGACATGTACTTC
CDR3aa: CASSPDMYF

v_gene: TRBV5-4
d_gene: TRBD1
abundance: .
j_gene: TRBJ1-2
CDR3nt: TGTGCCAGCAGCCTACAGACAGGGTGGAACTATGGCTACACCTTC
CDR3aa: CASSLQTGWNYGYTF

v_gene: TRBV7-9
d_gene: .
abundance: .
j_gene: TRBJ1-1
CDR3nt: TGTGCCAGCAGCTTGGGAGACAGGAGGAACACTGAAGCTTTCTTT
CDR3aa: CASSLGDRRNTEAFF

v_gene: TRBV20-1
d_gene: TRBD1
abundance: .
j_gene: TRBJ2-5
CDR3nt: TGCAGTGCTAGTAGGGACAGGGAAGAGACCCAGTACTTC
CDR3aa: CSASRDREETQYF

v_gene: TRBV6-2/TRBV6-3
d_gene: TRBD1
abundance: .
j_gene: TRBJ1-6
CDR3nt: TGTGCCAGCAGTACGGGACAGGGTAAAAATTCACCCCTCCACTTT
CDR3aa: CASSTGQGKNSPLHF

v_gene: TRBV7-8
d_gene: .
abundance: .
j_gene: TRBJ2-3
CDR3nt: TGTGCCAGCAGCTTCGGCAGGGGGAGCGGGGTTAGCACAGATACGCAGTATTTT
CDR3aa: CASSFGRGSGVSTDTQYF

v_gene: TRBV10-1
d_gene: .
abundance: .
j_gene: TRBJ2-5
CDR3nt: TGCGCCAGCAGTGAGGGAGGACCTATGCGGACCCAGTACTTC
CDR3aa: CASSEGGPMRTQYF

v_gene: TRBV7-2
d_gene: .
abundance: .
j_gene: TRBJ2-5
CDR3nt: TGTGCCAGCAGCTTAGGTTGGGAGACCCAGTACTTC
CDR3aa: CASSLGWETQYF

v_gene: TRBV5-1
d_gene: .
abundance: .
j_gene: TRBJ1-5
CDR3nt: TGCGCCAGCAGCTTGGACGGAGCTAGTCAGCCCCAGCATTTT
CDR3aa: CASSLDGASQPQHF

v_gene: TRBV7-3
d_gene: .
abundance: .
j_gene: TRBJ2-1
CDR3nt: TGTGCCATCAGCTTCCAAGGGAGTAGCGCGAACGGGAATGAGCAGTTCTTC
CDR3aa: CAISFQGSSANGNEQFF

v_gene: TRBV9
d_gene: TRBD1
abundance: .
j_gene: TRBJ2-7
CDR3nt: TGTGCCAGCAGCTTCACAGGGGTATACTCCTACGAGCAGTACTTC
CDR3aa: CASSFTGVYSYEQYF

v_gene: TRBV2
d_gene: .
abundance: .
j_gene: TRBJ2-5
CDR3nt: TGTGCCAGCAGTGAGTTGGAGGGGGAGACCCAGTACTTC
CDR3aa: CASSELEGETQYF

v_gene: TRBV2
d_gene: TRBD1
abundance: .
j_gene: TRBJ2-1
CDR3nt: TGTGCCAGCAGTTGGGACAGAAACTCCTACAATGAGCAGTTCTTC
CDR3aa: CASSWDRNSYNEQFF

v_gene: TRBV24-1
d_gene: TRBD1
abundance: .
j_gene: TRBJ2-1
CDR3nt: TGTGCCACCAGTGAACCCGGGACAGGGGCATATGAGCAGTTCTTC
CDR3aa: CATSEPGTGAYEQFF

v_gene: TRBV10-1
d_gene: .
abundance: many
j_gene: TRBJ2-2
CDR3nt: TGCGCCAGCAGTTTACACCTGTTCGGGGAGCTGTTTTTT
CDR3aa: CASSLHLFGELFF

v_gene: TRBV29-1
d_gene: .
abundance: .
j_gene: TRBJ1-1
CDR3nt: TGCAGCGTGGCACGAGGAACTGAAGCTTTCTTT
CDR3aa: CSVARGTEAFF

v_gene: TRBV7-9
d_gene: .
abundance: .
j_gene: TRBJ2-5
CDR3nt: TGTGCCAGCAGCTTCCCGCGCAGGGTCGGTAAAGAGACCCAGTACTTC
CDR3aa: CASSFPRRVGKETQYF

v_gene: TRBV2
d_gene: .
abundance: .
j_gene: TRBJ1-6
CDR3nt: TGTGCCAGCAAACTAGACAGCCATAATTCACCCCTCCACTTT
CDR3aa: CASKLDSHNSPLHF

v_gene: TRBV24-1
d_gene: .
abundance: .
j_gene: TRBJ2-1
CDR3nt: TGTGCCACCGACTGGGGACGGACATACAATGAGCAGTTCTTC
CDR3aa: CATDWGRTYNEQFF

v_gene: TRBV4-3
d_gene: .
abundance: .
j_gene: TRBJ2-2
CDR3nt: TGCGCCAGCAGCCAAGATAGGCTAGCTTCCACCGGGGAGCTGTTTTTT
CDR3aa: CASSQDRLASTGELFF

v_gene: TRBV10-2
d_gene: TRBD2
abundance: .
j_gene: TRBJ2-1
CDR3nt: TGCGCCAGCAGTGGGCTAGCGGGAGCTGGATATGGCAATGAGCAGTTCTTC
CDR3aa: CASSGLAGAGYGNEQFF